The 28 T cell receptor beta chains reported below all come from one sample, sequenced in a study of T cells in Graves' hyperthyroidism and ophthalmopathy (dated 2019 in TCRdb). The library relied on multiplex PCR. The reads were generated on an Illumina HiSeq 2000. The TCR beta CDR3 regions were amplified from RNA transcripts. A first-round RT-PCR of the TCR CDR3 used the HTBI primer set with the Qiagen OneStep RT-PCR kit. The public sequencing data were trimmed at Q25 with fastp and processed into clonotypes with MiXCR by TCRdb, which kept only in-frame beta chains. Each record represents a unique CDR3 protein, reported with the most common genes and DNA among its rows. The sample includes about 200,000 distinct CDR3 sequences, with approximately 16% observed a single time. The ten largest clones take up 44% of the sample. What was sequenced was blood. All receptors come from a man aged 40-55 years with Graves' hyperthyroidism.

This rearrangement joins TRBV4-2 to TRBJ2-1; D uncertain. The CDR3 is made up of 13 amino acids. The germline gives CDR1 LGHNA, CDR2 YNFKEQ. V gave up 0 bases and J gave up 8 bases, with 8 bases separating them. The CDR3 DNA reads TGTGCCAGCAGCCAAGATCGTGTGTATGAGCAGTTCTTC. Its protein product is CASSQDRVYEQFF.

This clonotype has ten or more counts. The rearrangement links TRBV24-1 to TRBJ2-5; 9 bases are a match to TRBD1. The CDR3 length is 14 residues. CDR1 is KGHDR, CDR2 SFDVKD, per germline. After removal of 4 bases from V and 4 bases from J, the junction contained 3 bases not matched to a gene. CDR3 bases: TGTGCCACCAGTGACACAGGGGGCCGAGAGACCCAGTACTTC. It codes for CATSDTGGRETQYF.

This clonotype was counted at least ten times. This sequence joins TRBV7-2 and TRBJ2-3, with 16 bases identical to TRBD2. CDR3 size: 18 residues. Losses at the gene ends were 1 base for V and 4 bases for J; bases not matched to a gene: 5. Germline V lookup: CDR1 SGHTA, CDR2 FQGNSA. Here the CDR3 reads CASSLEGTSGGAADTQYF. The CDR3 bases are TGTGCCAGCAGCTTAGAAGGGACTAGCGGGGGGGCGGCAGATACGCAGTATTTT.

This clonotype was seen repeatedly, ten times or more. This sequence joins TRBV3-1 and TRBJ2-7; 10 nucleotides line up with TRBD1. V trimming: 4 bases; J trimming: 5 bases; junction bases outside the gene matches: 2. Germline V gives CDR1 LGHDT, CDR2 YNNKEL (reference sequence). The CDR3 runs to 13 residues. CDR3 DNA: TGTGCCAGCAGCCGAGGACAGGGGGACGAGCAGTACTTC. Amino acids: CASSRGQGDEQYF.

This clonotype was recorded at least ten times. This chain uses TRBV28 with TRBJ1-5; D is uncertain. Trimming took 4 bases from V and 13 from J, leaving 8 bases between them. The CDR3 has 10 residues. Germline CDR1 and CDR2: MDHEN and SYDVKM. CDR3 amino acids: CASSSLSQHF. The CDR3 DNA reads as TGTGCCAGCAGTTCCCTGTCTCAGCATTTT. Full variable domain (rest looked up from reference TRBV28 and TRBJ1-5): DVKVTQSSRYLVKRTGEKVFLECVQDMDHENMFWYRQDPGLGLRLIYFSYDVKMKEKGDIPEGYSVSREKKERFSLILESASTNQTSMYLCASSSLSQHFGDGTRLSIL.

This chain joins TRBV29-1 and TRBJ1-4; unclear D gene. This CDR3 comprises 14 residues. The germline V gene encodes CDR1 SQVTM and CDR2 ANQGSEA. V was shortened by 1 base and J by 0 bases, with 6 bases between the two germline ends. The CDR3 sequence is CSVEGAATNEKLFF. The DNA for the CDR3 is TGCAGCGTTGAAGGTGCCGCAACTAATGAAAAACTGTTTTTT.

CDR3 coding DNA: TGTGCCAGCAGCCAAACCAATGAGCAGTTCTTC. It yields the protein CASSQTNEQFF. The V and J genes are TRBV14 and TRBJ2-1; D gene unclear. This CDR3 has 11 amino acids. The ends were cut back, 2 bases at V and 6 bases at J, with 2 bases in the middle. Germline CDR1 SGHDN, CDR2 FVKESK.

This clonotype has at least ten counts. The V call is TRBV2, the J call TRBJ1-2; D may be TRBD1 (5 bases). Trimming cost V 0 bases and J 8 bases, with 10 bases left between them. The CDR3 consists of 13 residues. CDR1 and CDR2 (germline): SNHLY, FYNNEI. The CDR3 loop reads CASSEAFAGGYTF. The DNA of the CDR3 is TGTGCCAGCAGTGAAGCTTTTGCAGGGGGCTACACCTTC.

This clonotype was detected many times. The chain carries TRBV30 and TRBJ1-1; no reliable D call. The CDR3 covers 15 residues. Germline CDR1 GTSNPN, CDR2 SVGIG (reference sequence). V was trimmed by 0 bases and J by 0 bases, leaving 11 bases between them. The CDR3 region has the DNA TGTGCCTGGAGTGTTACTGTCAGGTTGAACACTGAAGCTTTCTTT. The encoded protein is CAWSVTVRLNTEAFF. Full variable domain (rest looked up from reference TRBV30 and TRBJ1-1): SQTIHQWPATLVQPVGSPLSLECTVEGTSNPNLYWYRQAAGRGLQLLFYSVGIGQISSEVPQNLSASRPQDRQFILSSKKLLLSDSGFYLCAWSVTVRLNTEAFFGQGTRLTVV.

V gene TRBV7-8 combines with J gene TRBJ2-7; D gene unclear. Trimming left V 3 bases short and J 2 bases short, with 14 bases between. This CDR3 has 15 amino acids. Germline loops: CDR1 SGHVS, CDR2 FQNEAQ. CDR3 in DNA: TGTGCCAGCAGCTTCTCCTCCGGTGACACCTACGAGCAGTACTTC. It codes for CASSFSSGDTYEQYF.

This clonotype has at least ten counts. The CDR3 sequence is CASSLGGQGGNYGYTF. For the CDR3, the DNA is TGTGCCAGCAGCTTAGGAGGCCAGGGGGGTAACTATGGCTACACCTTC. The chain couples TRBV7-2 to TRBJ1-2, with 7 bases fitting TRBD1. In germline, CDR1 is SGHTA, CDR2 FQGNSA. V was clipped by 1 base and J by 1 base; unmatched bases: 6. The length of the CDR3 is 16 residues.

This clonotype occurred a few times. The chain is built from TRBV6-1 and TRBJ2-2; 11 nucleotides align to TRBD2. CDR1 and CDR2 (germline): MNHNS, SASEGT. J gave up 4 bases and V 5 bases, and 3 bases lay outside the gene matches. CDR3 size: 15 residues. CDR3 bases: TGTGCCAGCAGTTCTGGACTAGCGGGCACCGGGGAGCTGTTTTTT. Its translation is CASSSGLAGTGELFF.

This clonotype was found many times. The CDR3 sequence: CASSRTATSNQPQHF. The CDR3, as DNA: TGTGCCAGTAGTCGGACAGCTACTAGCAATCAGCCCCAGCATTTT. V is TRBV19 and J is TRBJ1-5; D is possibly TRBD1 (6 bases). CDR3 length: 15 residues. V lost 5 bases, J lost 0 bases, and 11 bases lay in between. From germline, CDR1 is LNHDA and CDR2 SQIVND (reference sequence).

The gene calls are TRBV20-1 and TRBJ1-1; D not resolved. This CDR3 comprises 11 residues. CDR1 and CDR2 from the germline V gene are DFQATT and SNEGSKA (reference sequence). Deletions cut 5 bases from V and 3 bases from J, with 7 bases between. CDR3 nucleotides: TGCAGTGCTCACTGGGACACTGAAGCTTTCTTT. Translation: CSAHWDTEAFF.

The CDR3 region is CASRQEYTGELFF. The CDR3 region has the DNA TGTGCCAGCAGACAGGAGTACACCGGGGAGCTGTTTTTT. The chain is built from TRBV2 and TRBJ2-2, with D maybe TRBD1 (5 bases). Between the trimmed V and J ends, which lost 6 bases and 3 bases, there was a span of 8 bases. Germline lookup yields CDR1 SNHLY and CDR2 FYNNEI. There are 13 residues in the CDR3.

This clonotype was detected ten times or more. The V call is TRBV4-1, the J call TRBJ2-3; TRBD2 agrees at 10 bases. CDR1 and CDR2 from the germline V gene are MGHRA and YSYEKL. This CDR3 is built from 19 residues. V was pared by 3 bases and J by 2 bases, with 14 bases of the junction left unmatched. CDR3 amino acids: CASSHLTASGGFPTDTQYF. The CDR3 nucleotides read TGCGCCAGCAGCCACTTGACGGCTAGCGGGGGCTTCCCCACAGATACGCAGTATTTT.

The table lists this clonotype with many counts. The genes are TRBV6-5 and TRBJ1-6; D ambiguous. The V gene's germline CDR1 is MNHEY and CDR2 SVGAGI. Trimming removed 2 bases at V and 7 bases at J, with 6 bases between. The CDR3 extends over 13 amino acids. The CDR3 nucleotides read TGTGCCAGCAGTTACAGGGCGAATTCACCCCTCCACTTT. Translation gives CASSYRANSPLHF.

The CDR3 DNA follows: TGTGCCAGCAGTTTTTCTGACAGGGTGGGTCAGCCCCAGCATTTT. It yields the protein CASSFSDRVGQPQHF. J is TRBJ1-5 and V is TRBV28; 7 nucleotides align to TRBD1. The CDR3 consists of 15 residues. The V gene's germline CDR1 is MDHEN and CDR2 SYDVKM. After removal of 3 bases from V and 6 bases from J, the junction contained 8 bases not matched to a gene. Complete variable domain (other parts from reference TRBV28 and TRBJ1-5): DVKVTQSSRYLVKRTGEKVFLECVQDMDHENMFWYRQDPGLGLRLIYFSYDVKMKEKGDIPEGYSVSREKKERFSLILESASTNQTSMYLCASSFSDRVGQPQHFGDGTRLSIL.

Many counts were recorded for this clonotype. The V call is TRBV6-2 or TRBV6-3, the J call TRBJ2-3, with D tentatively TRBD2 (5 bases). The CDR3 runs 13 residues. The V gene's germline CDR1 is MNHEY and CDR2 SVGEGT. Trimming stripped 6 bases from V and 4 bases from J, with 11 bases between. The CDR3 DNA reads as TGTGCCAGCAGAACTAGTGGCCCAGATACGCAGTATTTT. Translation: CASRTSGPDTQYF.

Many counts were recorded for this clonotype. V usage is TRBV11-2 and J usage is TRBJ1-2; 10 bases line up with TRBD1. The V and J ends lost 6 bases and 4 bases, in that order; junction bases with no gene match: 11. The CDR3 consists of 16 residues. Germline CDR1 is SGHAT and CDR2 is FQNNGV. The CDR3 is CASRTMWGQGFYGYTF. CDR3 nucleotides: TGTGCCAGCAGAACAATGTGGGGACAGGGGTTCTATGGCTACACCTTC.

This clonotype was recorded at least ten times. The chain carries TRBV9 and TRBJ2-1, with D hard to call. The germline CDR1 and CDR2 sequences are SGDLS and YYNGEE. The V and J ends lost 3 bases and 8 bases respectively, with 15 bases between them. CDR3 length equals 14 residues. CDR3 bases: TGTGCCAGCAGCGACCCGCGAACGGCGGATGAGCAGTTCTTC. This sequence encodes CASSDPRTADEQFF.

This clonotype was detected ten times or more. This chain links TRBV7-3 with TRBJ2-5; D not certain. This CDR3 region has 13 residues. Germline V gene lookup returns CDR1 SGHTA and CDR2 FQGTGA. V lost 1 base, J lost 1 base, and 4 bases lay in between. The CDR3 nucleotides read TGTGCCAGCAGCTTAAACTCCCAAGAGACCCAGTACTTC. Its translation is CASSLNSQETQYF.

V gene TRBV20-1 combines with J gene TRBJ1-4; D may be TRBD1 (5 bases). The CDR3 spans 15 residues. The ends were cut back, 0 bases at V and 3 bases at J, with 11 bases in the middle. Germline loops: CDR1 DFQATT, CDR2 SNEGSKA (reference sequence). CDR3 DNA sequence: TGCAGTGCTAGAGACAGGGCTCCGGCTAATGAAAAACTGTTTTTT. It specifies CSARDRAPANEKLFF.

This clonotype was observed at least ten times. J is TRBJ1-5 and V is TRBV2; the D is unclear. Germline V gene lookup returns CDR1 SNHLY and CDR2 FYNNEI. V lost 4 bases and J lost 6, with 4 bases in between. CDR3 length: 11 amino acids. CDR3 sequence reads: CASSGGQPQHF. CDR3 coding DNA: TGTGCCAGCAGTGGGGGTCAGCCCCAGCATTTT. The full variable domain, with the rest looked up from reference TRBV2 and TRBJ1-5, is EPEVTQTPSHQVTQMGQEVILRCVPISNHLYFYWYRQILGQKVEFLVSFYNNEISEKSEIFDDQFSVERPDGSNFTLKIRSTKLEDSAMYFCASSGGQPQHFGDGTRLSIL.

The chain combines TRBV9 with TRBJ2-2, with 10 nucleotides matching TRBD2. With V trimmed by 0 bases and J by 7 bases, 6 bases remained unmatched. CDR3 length: 16 residues. From germline, CDR1 is SGDLS and CDR2 YYNGEE. CDR3 protein: CASSVALLAGNGELFF. The CDR3 coding sequence is TGTGCCAGCAGCGTAGCTTTACTAGCGGGGAACGGGGAGCTGTTTTTT.

The rearrangement uses TRBV5-8 and TRBJ2-2; 10 bases line up with TRBD1. The J segment lost 6 bases and the V segment lost 4 bases, leaving 6 bases of the junction unmatched. The CDR3 is made up of 15 amino acids. Germline CDR1 SGHTS, CDR2 YDEGEE. The chain's CDR3 is CASSQGQGRSGELFF. The CDR3 DNA is TGTGCCAGCAGCCAGGGACAGGGGCGGTCCGGGGAGCTGTTTTTT.

This clonotype was detected many times. This chain's CDR3 is CASGGTTNTGELFF. The DNA of the CDR3 is TGTGCCAGCGGTGGGACCACGAACACCGGGGAGCTGTTTTTT. The chain couples TRBV2 to TRBJ2-2; D may correspond to TRBD1 or TRBD2 (5 bases each). Deletions cut 8 bases from V and 0 bases from J, with 10 bases between. This CDR3 spans 14 amino acids. CDR1 SNHLY and CDR2 FYNNEI come from the germline V gene.

This clonotype was counted at least ten times. The J gene is TRBJ1-2, the V gene TRBV28; TRBD1 matches 7 bases. V gave up 4 bases and J gave up 8 bases; unmatched junction bases: 4. CDR1 is MDHEN and CDR2 is SYDVKM in the germline V gene. CDR3 size: 12 residues. CDR3 region: CASSSDRVGYTF. The CDR3 DNA reads TGTGCCAGCAGTTCAGACAGGGTCGGCTACACCTTC.